This TCR beta chain was recorded in a study of shared clonotypes between healthy human individuals. Data came from immunoSEQ multiplex PCR; TCRdb stores just in-frame clones and leaves some out. This sample has around 1.1 million clones, with roughly 80% found just once. As for this clone: Its antigen is not identified.

General study results and limits: Estimated richness was generally greater in naive than memory subsets.

The CDR3 is 15 amino acids. CDR1 and CDR2 from the germline V gene are SGHRS and YFSETQ. V lost 3 bases, J lost 5 bases, and 4 bases stayed unmatched. The clonotype was recovered from a man younger than 35 in good health. Some clones in this sample may be carry-over from other donors' samples. The chain employs TRBV5-1 and TRBJ2-3; 12 bases are shared with TRBD2. The sequencing input was memory CD4+ T cells from PBMCs. Subset in this sample: CD45RA-negative fraction. The CDR3 sequence: CASSSPGLAGDTQYF. The DNA for the CDR3 is TGCGCCAGCAGCTCTCCGGGACTAGCGGGAGATACGCAGTATTTT.